This TCR beta chain came from a study of cytotoxic CD8 clonotypes in ibrutinib-treated CLL. Study background: The average sample held approximately 260,000 productive templates and approximately 93,000 productive rearrangements. Study-wide results and limits: Few clonotypes were public, and these shrank or held steady under treatment.

Roughly 1.8 micrograms of genomic DNA from cryopreserved PBMCs went into TCR beta libraries. Method: immunoSEQ multiplex PCR; TCRdb's copy keeps in-frame clones and lacks some. The table has roughly 250,000 clones, 70% seen once. For this clone: Its target is not known.

Germline V gene sequence: CDR1 MNHNY, CDR2 SVGAGI (reference sequence). The V and J ends lost 11 bases and 3 bases respectively, with 11 bases between them. The CDR3 is made up of 12 amino acids. The sequencing here drew on PBMCs, taken after 24 months of ibrutinib treatment. This receptor was taken from a human donor with chronic lymphocytic leukemia. The chain combines TRBV6-6 with TRBJ1-5; no clear D gene. CDR3: CAGGRANQPQHF. The CDR3 DNA sequence: TGTGCCGGCGGGAGGGCCAATCAGCCCCAGCATTTT.